This TCR beta chain was profiled in a study of response to subunit inactivated influenza vaccine. Study-wide results and caveats: Authors suggested few new T cells are recruited by each seasonal influenza vaccination.

TCRdb re-analysed the RT-PCR reads in MiXCR, keeping a single row per CDR3 protein. The sample yields 500,000 to 550,000 distinct CDR3 sequences, under 8.5% seen once. Trimming removed 5 bases at V and 3 bases at J, with 17 bases between. The CDR3 spans 16 residues. Per germline, CDR1 LGHNA and CDR2 YNFKEQ. This clonotype was found a few times. Its antigen is not identified. This TCR was recovered from a man in his fifties or sixties who received an inactivated influenza vaccine. The sample in question was PBMCs from blood, obtained 23 months after vaccination. The chain carries TRBV4-2 and TRBJ2-4; the D gene could be TRBD1 or TRBD2 (6 bases each). The CDR3 region is CASSYRYREVKNIQYF. CDR3 coding DNA: TGTGCCAGCAGCTATCGGTACAGGGAGGTCAAAAACATTCAGTACTTC.